This paragraph covers one T cell receptor beta chain sequence. As yet, its antigen is unknown. Assay runs were performed at deep level. Generated by immunoSEQ multiplex PCR, the TCRdb table keeps only in-frame clones and is missing some. The table lists hundreds of thousands of clones, about 96% of them singletons. The data were taken from a study of shared clonotypes between healthy human individuals. The study, taken as a whole, reports: Naive CD4 clonotype sharing across a few donors was roughly 5%.

The sample taken for sequencing was naive CD4+ T cells sorted from blood. Subset denoted: CD45RA+ positively selected. The TCR originated in a woman in her 30s in good health.

The CDR3 region is CASSQDLAAGETQYF. The CDR3 DNA sequence: TGTGCCAGCAGCCAAGATTTGGCGGCGGGGGAGACGCAGTATTTT. The chain links TRBV4-2 to TRBJ2-3; 7 bases align to TRBD2. CDR1 and CDR2 from the germline V gene are LGHNA and YNFKEQ. This CDR3 spans 15 amino acids. V dropped 0 bases and J dropped 9; count of bases not matched to a gene: 9.